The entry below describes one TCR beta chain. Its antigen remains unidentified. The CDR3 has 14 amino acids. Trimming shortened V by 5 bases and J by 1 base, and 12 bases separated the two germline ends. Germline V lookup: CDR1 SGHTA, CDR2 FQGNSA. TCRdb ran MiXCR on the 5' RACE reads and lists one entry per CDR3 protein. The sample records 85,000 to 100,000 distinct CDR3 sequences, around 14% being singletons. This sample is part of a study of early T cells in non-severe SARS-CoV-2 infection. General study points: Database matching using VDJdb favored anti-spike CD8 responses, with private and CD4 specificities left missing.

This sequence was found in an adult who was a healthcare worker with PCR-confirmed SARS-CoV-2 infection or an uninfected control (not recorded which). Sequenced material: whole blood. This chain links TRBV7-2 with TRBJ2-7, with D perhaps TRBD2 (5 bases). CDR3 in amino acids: CASSLDFISYEQYF. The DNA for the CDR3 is TGTGCCAGCAGCCTGGACTTTATTTCCTACGAGCAGTACTTC.